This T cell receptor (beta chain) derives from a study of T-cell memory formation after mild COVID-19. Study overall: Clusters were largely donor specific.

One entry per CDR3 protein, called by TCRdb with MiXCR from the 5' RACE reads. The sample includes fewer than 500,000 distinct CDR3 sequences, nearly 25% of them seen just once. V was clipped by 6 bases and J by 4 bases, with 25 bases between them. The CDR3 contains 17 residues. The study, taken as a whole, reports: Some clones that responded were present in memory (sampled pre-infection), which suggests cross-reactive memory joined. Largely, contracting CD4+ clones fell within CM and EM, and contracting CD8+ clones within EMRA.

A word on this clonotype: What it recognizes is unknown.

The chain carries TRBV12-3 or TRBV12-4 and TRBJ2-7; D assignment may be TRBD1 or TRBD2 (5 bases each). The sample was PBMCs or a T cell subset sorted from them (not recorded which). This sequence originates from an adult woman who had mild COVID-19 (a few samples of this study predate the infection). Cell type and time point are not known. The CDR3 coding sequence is TGTGCCAGCAGCAATACTCCGAGGACATTCCGGAGGTACGAGCAGTACTTC. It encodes CASSNTPRTFRRYEQYF.